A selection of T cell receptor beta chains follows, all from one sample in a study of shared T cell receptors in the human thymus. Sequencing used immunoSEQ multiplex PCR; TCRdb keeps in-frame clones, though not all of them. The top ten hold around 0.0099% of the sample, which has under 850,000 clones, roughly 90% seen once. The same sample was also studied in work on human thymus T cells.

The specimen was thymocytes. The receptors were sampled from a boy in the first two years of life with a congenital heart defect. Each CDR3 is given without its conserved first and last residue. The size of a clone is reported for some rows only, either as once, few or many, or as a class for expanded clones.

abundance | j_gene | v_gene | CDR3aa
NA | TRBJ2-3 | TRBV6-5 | ASGGASGGTDTQY
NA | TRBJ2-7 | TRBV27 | ASSFRGQGGFYEQY
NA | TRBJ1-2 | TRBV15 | ATSKGSGGYT
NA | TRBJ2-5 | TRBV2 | ASRYRRDFQETQY
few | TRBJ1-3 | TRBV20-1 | SASEVHTIY
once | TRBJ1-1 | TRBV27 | ATGQGLNTEAF
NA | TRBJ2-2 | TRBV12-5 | AGREGDTGELF
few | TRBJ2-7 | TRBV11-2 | ASSLTGTRPYEQY
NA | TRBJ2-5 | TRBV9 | ASSPLRRGKETQY
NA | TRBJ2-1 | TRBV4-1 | ASSQVGVELSYNEQF